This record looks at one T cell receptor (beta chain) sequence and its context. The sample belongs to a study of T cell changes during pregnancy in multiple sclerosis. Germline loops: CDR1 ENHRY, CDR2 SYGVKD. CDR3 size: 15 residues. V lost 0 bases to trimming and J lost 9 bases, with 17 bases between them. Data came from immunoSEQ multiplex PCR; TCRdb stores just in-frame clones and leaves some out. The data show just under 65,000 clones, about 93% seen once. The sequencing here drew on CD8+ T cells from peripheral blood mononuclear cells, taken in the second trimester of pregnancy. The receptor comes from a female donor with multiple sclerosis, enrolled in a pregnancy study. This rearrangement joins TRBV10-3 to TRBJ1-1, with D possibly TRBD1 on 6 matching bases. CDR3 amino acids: CAISESPRGGLKAFF. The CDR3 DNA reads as TGTGCCATCAGTGAGTCCCCCCGCGGGGGCCTAAAAGCTTTCTTT.